This T cell receptor (beta chain) was profiled in a study of control samples from healthy donors and cancer patients. Trimming left V 7 bases short and J 0 bases short, with 17 bases between. The CDR3 is made up of 16 amino acids. Germline-derived CDR1 and CDR2 are LNHDA and SQIVND (reference sequence). This table comes from immunoSEQ multiplex PCR, and its TCRdb copy is limited to in-frame clones, with some not included. The sample yields roughly 150,000 clones, under 90% seen once. The sample comprised blood. This chain joins TRBV19 and TRBJ2-3; no clear D. The receptor's source is a man under 40 in good health. The DNA for the CDR3 is TGTGCCAGTACCCCTCCTGAGAGTCGGAGCACAGATACGCAGTATTTT. This encodes CASTPPESRSTDTQYF.